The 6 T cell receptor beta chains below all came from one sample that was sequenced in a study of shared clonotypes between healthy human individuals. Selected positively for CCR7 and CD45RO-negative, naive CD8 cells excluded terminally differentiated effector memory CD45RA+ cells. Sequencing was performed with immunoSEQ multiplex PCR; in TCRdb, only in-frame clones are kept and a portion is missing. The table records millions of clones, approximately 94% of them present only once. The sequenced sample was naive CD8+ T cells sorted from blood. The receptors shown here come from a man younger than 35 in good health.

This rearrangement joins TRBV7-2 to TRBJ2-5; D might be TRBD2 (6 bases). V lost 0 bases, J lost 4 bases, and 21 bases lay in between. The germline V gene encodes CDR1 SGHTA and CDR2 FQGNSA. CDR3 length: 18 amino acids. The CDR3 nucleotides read TGTGCCAGCAGCTTAGCTCGGCGGGGCGAACAGAAGGGAGAGACCCAGTACTTC. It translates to CASSLARRGEQKGETQYF.

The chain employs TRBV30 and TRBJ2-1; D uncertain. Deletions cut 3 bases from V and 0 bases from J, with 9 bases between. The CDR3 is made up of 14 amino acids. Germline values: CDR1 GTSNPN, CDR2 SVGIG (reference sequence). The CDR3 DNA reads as TGTGCCTGGAGGGAGCGTTTCTCCTACAATGAGCAGTTCTTC. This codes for CAWRERFSYNEQFF. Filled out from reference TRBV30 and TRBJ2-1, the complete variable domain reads SQTIHQWPATLVQPVGSPLSLECTVEGTSNPNLYWYRQAAGRGLQLLFYSVGIGQISSEVPQNLSASRPQDRQFILSSKKLLLSDSGFYLCAWRERFSYNEQFFGPGTRLTVL.

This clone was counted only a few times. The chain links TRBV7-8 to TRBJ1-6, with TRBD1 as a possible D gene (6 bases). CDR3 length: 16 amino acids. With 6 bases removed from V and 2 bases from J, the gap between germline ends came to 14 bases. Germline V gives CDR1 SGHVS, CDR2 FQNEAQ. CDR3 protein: CASSPRAGAYNSPLHF. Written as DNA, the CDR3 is TGTGCCAGCAGTCCCCGGGCAGGGGCCTATAATTCACCCCTCCACTTT.

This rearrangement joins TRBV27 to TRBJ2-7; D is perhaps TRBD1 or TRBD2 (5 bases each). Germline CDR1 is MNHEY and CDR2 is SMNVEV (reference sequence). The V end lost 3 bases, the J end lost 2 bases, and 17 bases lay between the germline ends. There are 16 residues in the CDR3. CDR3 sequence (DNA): TGTGCCAGCAGTTTTTCTACCGGGACGGTGACCTACGAGCAGTACTTC. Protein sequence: CASSFSTGTVTYEQYF.

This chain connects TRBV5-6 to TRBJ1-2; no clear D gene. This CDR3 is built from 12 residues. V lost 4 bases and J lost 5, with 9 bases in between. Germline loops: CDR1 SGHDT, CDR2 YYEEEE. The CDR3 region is CASSPGLYGYTF. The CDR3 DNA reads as TGTGCCAGCAGCCCAGGCCTGTATGGCTACACCTTC.

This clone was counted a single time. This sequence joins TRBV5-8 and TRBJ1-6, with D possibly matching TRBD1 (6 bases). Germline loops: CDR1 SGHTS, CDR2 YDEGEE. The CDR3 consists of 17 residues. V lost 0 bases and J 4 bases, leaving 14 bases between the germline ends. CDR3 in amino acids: CASSLEAGALYNSPLHF. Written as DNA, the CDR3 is TGTGCCAGCAGCTTGGAAGCGGGGGCTCTGTATAATTCACCCCTCCACTTT.